The next 25 T cell receptor beta chains were all read from a single sample in a study of STAT3 mutations in large granular lymphocyte leukemia. TCRdb's copy holds only in-frame clones and misses some; the assay was immunoSEQ multiplex PCR. Here the sample spans 13,000 or so clones, roughly 88% being singletons. These receptors have no known antigen. Notes on the study in general: At least one immunodominant TCR beta clonotype appeared in every T-cell large granular lymphocyte leukemia patient.

Material: PBMCs. The receptors stem from a human donor with T large granular lymphocyte leukemia. Some clones in this sample may be carry-over from other donors' samples.

The rearrangement uses TRBV18 and TRBJ2-3; D gene ambiguous. Per germline, CDR1 KGHSH and CDR2 LQKENI. This CDR3 is 15 amino acids long. Between the trimmed V and J ends, which lost 0 bases and 3 bases, there was a span of 10 bases. CDR3 coding DNA: TGTGCCAGCTCACCACCAAGCATGGGAACAGATACGCAGTATTTT. It codes for CASSPPSMGTDTQYF.

The chain couples TRBV6-4 to TRBJ1-6; D unresolved. CDR1 is MRHNA and CDR2 is SNTAGT in the germline V gene. V dropped 3 bases and J dropped 7 bases, with 13 bases sitting between them. The CDR3 has 15 residues. As DNA, the CDR3 is TGTGCCAGCAGTGATACGGGTATTGGAAATTCACCCCTCCACTTT. This gives the protein CASSDTGIGNSPLHF.

The chain combines TRBV5-4 with TRBJ2-4; D may match TRBD1 or TRBD2 (5 bases each). The CDR3 consists of 15 residues. CDR1 and CDR2 (germline): SGHNT, YYREEE (reference sequence). The V end lost 1 base, the J end lost 5 bases, and 13 bases lay between the germline ends. The CDR3 is CASSLWGIGENIQYF. The CDR3 DNA sequence: TGTGCCAGCAGCTTGTGGGGGATTGGGGAAAACATTCAGTACTTC.

J is TRBJ1-3 and V is TRBV7-9, with 7 bases matching TRBD1. Trimming cost V 4 bases and J 1 base; bases outside gene matches: 1. The length of the CDR3 is 14 residues. CDR1 SEHNR and CDR2 FQNEAQ come from the germline V gene (reference sequence). The DNA for the CDR3 is TGTGCCAGCAGCTGGGGACAGTCTGGAAACACCATATATTTT. The encoded protein is CASSWGQSGNTIYF.

The chain recombines TRBV4-1 with TRBJ1-2, with D maybe TRBD1 (6 bases). Trimming removed 2 bases at V and 0 bases at J, with 10 bases between. Germline CDR1 is MGHRA and CDR2 is YSYEKL. This CDR3 is 15 amino acids long. The CDR3 nucleotides read TGCGCCAGCAGCCAACGCGGGGGCTCTAACTATGGCTACACCTTC. Translated, it gives CASSQRGGSNYGYTF.

CDR3 in amino acids: CATRLDTNTEAFF. CDR3 nucleotides: TGTGCCACCAGGCTAGATACGAACACTGAAGCTTTCTTT. The chain links TRBV15 to TRBJ1-1; D remains ambiguous. The CDR3 sequence is 13 residues long. From germline, CDR1 is LNHNV and CDR2 YYDKDF (reference sequence). V dropped 6 bases and J dropped 1 base, with 9 bases sitting between them.

This clone was counted a single time. This rearrangement joins TRBV6-5 to TRBJ2-7, with a weak D call TRBD2 (5 bases). The V and J ends lost 4 bases and 2 bases respectively, with 9 bases between them. From germline, CDR1 is MNHEY and CDR2 SVGAGI. The length of the CDR3 is 13 residues. Written as DNA, the CDR3 is TGTGCCAGCAGTTCGGGATCCACCTACGAGCAGTACTTC. This encodes CASSSGSTYEQYF.

The V and J genes are TRBV5-1 and TRBJ1-1, with unresolved D. In germline, CDR1 is SGHRS, CDR2 YFSETQ. V was shortened by 4 bases and J by 0 bases, with 13 bases between the two germline ends. The length of the CDR3 is 15 residues. The CDR3 is CASSQTATVNTEAFF. Written as DNA, the CDR3 is TGCGCCAGCAGCCAAACTGCCACGGTGAACACTGAAGCTTTCTTT.

The rearrangement links TRBV10-1 to TRBJ2-2; 14 bases map to TRBD2. Germline-derived CDR1 and CDR2 are WNHNN and SYGVQD (reference sequence). The CDR3 runs 17 residues. The ends lost 5 bases at V and 3 bases at J; junction bases unmatched: 5. The CDR3: CASSPTSGGADTGELFF. CDR3 nucleotides: TGCGCCAGCAGTCCGACTAGCGGGGGGGCCGACACCGGGGAGCTGTTTTTT.

The V and J genes are TRBV6-1 and TRBJ2-7; D is perhaps TRBD1 or TRBD2 (5 bases each). Trimming shortened V by 5 bases and J by 3 bases, and 11 bases separated the two germline ends. The CDR3 runs 13 residues. The germline V gene encodes CDR1 MNHNS and CDR2 SASEGT. The CDR3 coding sequence is TGTGCCAGCAGTCCGGGACGGAGCTACGAGCAGTACTTC. It codes for CASSPGRSYEQYF.

The chain uses TRBV5-4 and TRBJ2-1; D might be TRBD1 or TRBD2, each matching 7 bases. The V gene's germline CDR1 is SGHNT and CDR2 YYREEE (reference sequence). This CDR3 spans 16 amino acids. V shed 4 bases and J shed 4 bases, with 18 bases lying between them. The CDR3 nucleotides are TGTGCCAGCAGCGTTGGGGGGGGACAGCAGTACAATGAGCAGTTCTTC. It specifies CASSVGGGQQYNEQFF.

The CDR3 coding sequence is TGTGCCAGCAGTTATAACAATCAGCCCCAGCATTTT. Its translation is CASSYNNQPQHF. The chain joins TRBV27 to TRBJ1-5, with no clear D. CDR3 size: 12 residues. V lost 4 bases and J 3 bases, leaving 4 bases between the germline ends. The V gene's germline CDR1 is MNHEY and CDR2 SMNVEV (reference sequence).

V is TRBV15 and J is TRBJ2-2; 11 bases map to TRBD1. This CDR3 region has 18 residues. Germline CDR1 and CDR2: LNHNV and YYDKDF (reference sequence). V lost 2 bases to trimming and J lost 5 bases; unmatched junction nucleotides: 10. The CDR3 loop is CATSRPFEGTGGTGELFF. CDR3 DNA: TGTGCCACCAGCAGACCCTTCGAGGGGACAGGGGGGACCGGGGAGCTGTTTTTT.

Only one count was recorded for this clone. This chain uses TRBV5-4 with TRBJ2-2, with D tentatively TRBD1 or TRBD2 (5 bases each). The CDR3 contains 13 residues. The germline CDR1 and CDR2 sequences are SGHNT and YYREEE (reference sequence). V dropped 3 bases and J dropped 8 bases, with 11 bases sitting between them. The CDR3 DNA follows: TGTGCCAGCAGCTCCCGGGGCTTGGGGGAGCTGTTTTTT. This codes for CASSSRGLGELFF. Full variable domain (remainder filled in from reference TRBV5-4 and TRBJ2-2): ETGVTQSPTHLIKTRGQQVTLRCSSQSGHNTVSWYQQALGQGPQFIFQYYREEENGRGNFPPRFSGLQFPNYSSELNVNALELDDSALYLCASSSRGLGELFFGEGSRLTVL.

The chain carries TRBV5-1 and TRBJ1-1, with 8 positions matching TRBD1. Per germline, CDR1 SGHRS and CDR2 YFSETQ. V was pared by 0 bases and J by 5 bases, with 12 bases of the junction left unmatched. The CDR3 length is 17 residues. The CDR3 loop is CASSLDTLSTGVTEAFF. The CDR3 DNA is TGCGCCAGCAGCTTGGATACCCTTTCGACAGGGGTGACTGAAGCTTTCTTT.

The chain uses TRBV30 and TRBJ2-5, with D perhaps being TRBD1 or TRBD2 (5 bases each). Germline loops: CDR1 GTSNPN, CDR2 SVGIG (reference sequence). The CDR3 extends over 15 amino acids. V was clipped by 4 bases and J by 3 bases, with 18 bases between them. Here the CDR3 DNA reads TGTGCCTGGAAATTATGGGGCCTGGGGGAAGAGACCCAGTACTTC. Amino acids: CAWKLWGLGEETQYF.

V and J are TRBV2 and TRBJ1-6; tentatively, D is TRBD1 (5 bases). CDR3 length: 16 residues. Trimming cost V 6 bases and J 3 bases, with 15 bases left between them. From germline, CDR1 is SNHLY and CDR2 FYNNEI. The CDR3 region has the DNA TGTGCCAGCAGCCAAGGGACCCGTGGCTATAATTCACCCCTCCACTTT. Its protein product is CASSQGTRGYNSPLHF.

The chain has TRBV6-5 and TRBJ1-1, with D possibly matching TRBD1 (6 bases). This CDR3 contains 13 residues. The germline V gene has CDR1 MNHEY and CDR2 SVGAGI. Trimming removed 6 bases from V and 3 bases from J, with 11 bases in between. The chain's CDR3 is CASSLHRDTEAFF. In DNA form, the CDR3 reads TGTGCCAGCAGCCTCCACAGGGACACTGAAGCTTTCTTT.

This clone was counted a few times. The CDR3 protein is CASSFGEGGGYTF. The CDR3 DNA reads TGTGCCAGCAGCTTCGGGGAAGGGGGTGGCTACACCTTC. V is TRBV7-9 and J is TRBJ1-2; tentative D call: TRBD1 (6 bases). Germline CDR1 reads SEHNR; CDR2 reads FQNEAQ (reference sequence). The CDR3 totals 13 residues. Trimming cost V 3 bases and J 7 bases, with 12 bases left between them.

The chain employs TRBV5-1 and TRBJ2-7; weak D call: TRBD1 (5 bases). V lost 2 bases to trimming and J lost 5 bases, with 14 bases between them. Germline V gene sequence: CDR1 SGHRS, CDR2 YFSETQ. CDR3 length: 14 amino acids. The DNA for the CDR3 is TGCGCCAGCAGCTTTCAGGGTAGGATCGACGAGCAGTACTTC. Protein sequence: CASSFQGRIDEQYF.

This clone was seen more than once but under ten times. The V call is TRBV4-1, the J call TRBJ2-2; TRBD1 aligns across 7 bases. Unmatched junction bases numbered 6, after V lost 5 bases and J lost 3 bases. The germline CDR1 and CDR2 sequences are MGHRA and YSYEKL. The CDR3 loop spans 15 amino acids. The DNA for the CDR3 is TGCGCCAGCAGCTTTGACAGGGTCGACACCGGGGAGCTGTTTTTT. This sequence encodes CASSFDRVDTGELFF.

This chain joins TRBV30 and TRBJ1-1; D is undetermined. Between the trimmed V and J ends, which lost 2 bases and 0 bases, there was a span of 7 bases. Germline V gene data show CDR1 as GTSNPN and CDR2 as SVGIG (reference sequence). The CDR3 is 13 residues long. The CDR3: CAWSTTVNTEAFF. The CDR3 coding sequence is TGTGCCTGGAGTACGACGGTGAACACTGAAGCTTTCTTT.

The chain combines TRBV28 with TRBJ1-2, with D tentatively TRBD1 (6 bases). The CDR3 has 14 residues. Per germline, CDR1 MDHEN and CDR2 SYDVKM. V lost 6 bases to trimming and J lost 2 bases, with 13 bases between them. The CDR3: CASRHWTENYGYTF. The CDR3 region has the DNA TGTGCCAGCAGACACTGGACAGAGAACTATGGCTACACCTTC.

The genes are TRBV6-4 and TRBJ1-6; D gene uncertain. CDR1 MRHNA and CDR2 SNTAGT come from the germline V gene. Trimming pared 5 bases from V and 9 bases from J, leaving 17 bases between. The CDR3 is 15 amino acids. CDR3 residues: CASSRLQGDGSPLHF. In DNA, the CDR3 is TGTGCCAGCAGTAGGTTGCAAGGTGATGGTTCACCCCTCCACTTT.

This rearrangement joins TRBV4-2 to TRBJ2-1; D uncertain. Germline loops: CDR1 LGHNA, CDR2 YNFKEQ. The CDR3 length is 12 residues. V lost 1 base to trimming and J lost 9 bases, with 7 bases between them. The CDR3: CASSQGVGEQFF. The CDR3 DNA reads as TGTGCCAGCAGCCAAGGGGTTGGTGAGCAGTTCTTC.